The next 16 T cell receptor beta chains were all read from a single sample in a study of somatic mutations in cytotoxic T cells in rheumatoid arthritis. Sequencing used immunoSEQ multiplex PCR; TCRdb keeps in-frame clones, though not all of them. The sample holds under 15,000 clones, nearly 80% seen once. The sequenced material came from CD8+ T cells sorted from blood. The receptors stem from a man in his fifties or sixties in good health.

This chain uses TRBV9 with TRBJ2-1; perhaps TRBD1 as D (6 bases). Germline CDR1 is SGDLS and CDR2 is YYNGEE. The ends were cut back, 0 bases at V and 1 base at J, with 8 bases in the middle. The CDR3 loop spans 15 amino acids. CDR3: CASSVGTASYNEQFF. The CDR3 nucleotides are TGTGCCAGCAGCGTAGGGACAGCTTCCTACAATGAGCAGTTCTTC.

This clone was found once. This chain joins TRBV7-8 and TRBJ2-7, with 9 bases aligning to TRBD2. J was trimmed by 2 bases and V by 6 bases; bases with no gene match: 11. Germline lookup yields CDR1 SGHVS and CDR2 FQNEAQ. This CDR3 has 16 amino acids. CDR3 nucleotide sequence: TGTGCCAGCAGAGTGGGGACTAGCCCACATACCTACGAGCAGTACTTC. Translating it yields CASRVGTSPHTYEQYF.

The chain uses TRBV5-6 and TRBJ2-3, with 11 bases that match TRBD2. The V segment lost 0 bases and the J segment 8 bases; nucleotides outside the gene matches: 8. CDR1 is SGHDT, CDR2 YYEEEE, per germline. The CDR3 consists of 16 residues. CDR3 bases: TGTGCCAGCAGCTTGGGACTAGCGGGGAGAAGCCTTACGCAGTATTTT. Its protein product is CASSLGLAGRSLTQYF.

The J gene is TRBJ1-3, the V gene TRBV13; 9 bases agree with TRBD1. Germline loops: CDR1 PRHDT, CDR2 FYEKMQ (reference sequence). V shed 2 bases, J shed 4 bases, and the junction held 12 bases outside the gene matches. The CDR3 is 18 residues long. CDR3 protein: CASSLNRDRDKEGNTIYF. In nucleotides, the CDR3 is TGTGCCAGCAGCTTAAACCGGGACAGGGATAAAGAAGGAAACACCATATATTTT.

CDR3 bases: TGTGCCAGCAGTGATTTGGTAGCGGGGGGCACAGATACGCAGTATTTT. It is translated as CASSDLVAGGTDTQYF. The gene calls are TRBV6-1 and TRBJ2-3; TRBD2 agrees at 9 bases. CDR3 length equals 16 residues. Per the germline V gene, CDR1 is MNHNS and CDR2 is SASEGT. Trimming cost V 3 bases and J 1 base; bases outside gene matches: 5.

The chain recombines TRBV9 with TRBJ2-3; D is possibly TRBD1 or TRBD2 (6 bases each). The CDR3 is 15 residues long. V dropped 0 bases and J dropped 0 bases, with 8 bases sitting between them. Germline loops: CDR1 SGDLS, CDR2 YYNGEE. CDR3 residues: CASSVAGASTDTQYF. In DNA, the CDR3 is TGTGCCAGCAGCGTAGCGGGGGCTAGCACAGATACGCAGTATTTT.

The chain joins TRBV6-6 to TRBJ2-1, with TRBD2 matching 9 bases. CDR1 and CDR2 (germline): MNHNY, SVGAGI (reference sequence). The ends lost 7 bases at V and 7 bases at J; junction bases unmatched: 11. The CDR3 consists of 15 residues. Here the CDR3 reads CASTSRLAALNEQFF. In DNA form, the CDR3 reads TGTGCCAGCACGAGCCGACTAGCGGCTTTGAATGAGCAGTTCTTC.

The V gene is TRBV7-2, the J gene TRBJ2-1; either TRBD1 or TRBD2 may fit D (6 bases each). The V end lost 3 bases, the J end lost 1 base, and 10 bases lay between the germline ends. CDR3 size: 15 residues. Germline V gives CDR1 SGHTA, CDR2 FQGNSA. The CDR3 loop reads CASSLGGISYNEQFF. The CDR3 DNA is TGTGCCAGCAGCTTGGGGGGCATATCCTACAATGAGCAGTTCTTC.

The V and J genes are TRBV15 and TRBJ2-1; D unresolved. The CDR3 length is 11 residues. V dropped 3 bases and J dropped 10 bases, with 7 bases sitting between them. Germline CDR1 is LNHNV and CDR2 is YYDKDF (reference sequence). The CDR3 bases are TGTGCCACCAGCAGTAGTCGGGAGCAGTTCTTC. Residues: CATSSSREQFF.

This chain uses TRBV11-3 with TRBJ1-4; D is perhaps TRBD1 (6 bases). V dropped 4 bases and J dropped 0 bases, with 18 bases sitting between them. Looked up from germline, CDR1 is SGHNT and CDR2 is YENEEA. The CDR3 is 18 residues long. This chain's CDR3 is CASSSAGHHLSTNEKLFF. CDR3 DNA: TGTGCCAGCAGCTCGGCGGGACACCACCTTTCAACTAATGAAAAACTGTTTTTT. Using reference TRBV11-3 and TRBJ1-4 for the parts outside the CDR3, the full variable domain is EAGVVQSPRYKIIEKKQPVAFWCNPISGHNTLYWYLQNLGQGPELLIRYENEEAVDDSQLPKDRFSAERLKGVDSTLKIQPAELGDSAVYLCASSSAGHHLSTNEKLFFGSGTQLSVL.

V is TRBV7-9 and J is TRBJ1-6; possibly TRBD1 for D (5 bases). CDR1 SEHNR and CDR2 FQNEAQ come from the germline V gene (reference sequence). V was trimmed by 6 bases and J by 9 bases, leaving 15 bases between them. This CDR3 has 14 residues. The CDR3 loop is CASSIGGIGSPLHF. For the CDR3, the DNA is TGTGCCAGCAGTATTGGGGGGATAGGTTCACCCCTCCACTTT.

V gene TRBV6-4 combines with J gene TRBJ2-1, with TRBD2 identical over 9 bases. The CDR3 covers 15 residues. Germline lookup yields CDR1 MRHNA and CDR2 SNTAGT. V shed 7 bases, J shed 3 bases, and the junction held 7 bases outside the gene matches. In nucleotides, the CDR3 is TGTGCCAGCACGCCTAGCGGGGAAAGCTACAATGAGCAGTTCTTC. It specifies CASTPSGESYNEQFF.

This clone occurred a few times. The gene calls are TRBV2 and TRBJ1-5; 8 bases agree with TRBD1. Germline V gene lookup returns CDR1 SNHLY and CDR2 FYNNEI. With 4 bases clipped from V and 2 bases from J, the junction kept 4 bases outside the gene matches. CDR3 length equals 15 residues. The CDR3 DNA sequence: TGTGCCAGCAGTGGTTTGGGACAGGGCAATCAGCCCCAGCATTTT. Protein sequence: CASSGLGQGNQPQHF. Filled out from reference TRBV2 and TRBJ1-5, the complete variable domain reads EPEVTQTPSHQVTQMGQEVILRCVPISNHLYFYWYRQILGQKVEFLVSFYNNEISEKSEIFDDQFSVERPDGSNFTLKIRSTKLEDSAMYFCASSGLGQGNQPQHFGDGTRLSIL.

The chain couples TRBV7-9 to TRBJ2-1, with 8 bases fitting TRBD2. Germline V gene lookup returns CDR1 SEHNR and CDR2 FQNEAQ (reference sequence). The trim removed 5 bases at V and 0 bases at J, leaving 6 bases unmatched. CDR3 length: 16 amino acids. The CDR3 loop reads CASSPQSGSSYNEQFF. CDR3 nucleotides: TGTGCCAGCAGCCCGCAAAGCGGGAGCTCCTACAATGAGCAGTTCTTC. Full variable domain (rest looked up from reference TRBV7-9 and TRBJ2-1): DTGVSQNPRHKITKRGQNVTFRCDPISEHNRLYWYRQTLGQGPEFLTYFQNEAQLEKSRLLSDRFSAERPKGSFSTLEIQRTEQGDSAMYLCASSPQSGSSYNEQFFGPGTRLTVL.

This rearrangement joins TRBV20-1 to TRBJ2-1; the D call may be TRBD1 or TRBD2 (5 bases each). The germline gives CDR1 DFQATT, CDR2 SNEGSKA (reference sequence). With 6 bases removed from V and 12 bases from J, the gap between germline ends came to 12 bases. The CDR3 is made up of 10 amino acids. DNA for the CDR3: TGCAGTGCCGGGACCCCCGGGCAGTTCTTC. Translated, it gives CSAGTPGQFF.

The chain is built from TRBV6-5 and TRBJ1-1, with 8 bases lining up with TRBD1. The length of the CDR3 is 15 residues. The germline V gene encodes CDR1 MNHEY and CDR2 SVGAGI. The V segment lost 5 bases and the J segment 1 base; nucleotides outside the gene matches: 6. The CDR3: CASSRSGGANTEAFF. The CDR3 bases are TGTGCCAGCAGTCGATCAGGGGGCGCGAACACTGAAGCTTTCTTT.